The T cell receptor beta chain described here comes from a study of T cells in Graves' hyperthyroidism and ophthalmopathy. Together with thyroid ultrasound, orbital computed tomography, serum thyroxine and TRAb, clinical symptoms were used for diagnoses. CDR3 length: 13 residues. J was trimmed by 4 bases and V by 5 bases; bases with no gene match: 5. From germline, CDR1 is SGHNT and CDR2 YYREEE (reference sequence). In its sample, this clonotype was seen many times. Regions amplified from RNA transcripts were the TCR beta CDR3 regions. First-round RT-PCR of the TCR CDR3 relied on the HTBI primer set. Each CDR3 protein is one row after TCRdb ran MiXCR on the multiplex PCR reads. The sample lists 490,000 or so distinct CDR3 sequences, approximately 23% seen once, with less than 65% in the top ten.

The TCR comes from a woman between 65 and 79 years old with Graves' ophthalmopathy. Sequencing was carried out using blood. The chain employs TRBV5-4 and TRBJ1-1; 7 nucleotides agree with TRBD1. The CDR3 reads CASRYTGVTEAFF. The CDR3, as DNA: TGTGCCAGCAGATATACAGGGGTCACTGAAGCTTTCTTT. The full variable domain, completed using reference TRBV5-4 and TRBJ1-1, is ETGVTQSPTHLIKTRGQQVTLRCSSQSGHNTVSWYQQALGQGPQFIFQYYREEENGRGNFPPRFSGLQFPNYSSELNVNALELDDSALYLCASRYTGVTEAFFGQGTRLTVV.